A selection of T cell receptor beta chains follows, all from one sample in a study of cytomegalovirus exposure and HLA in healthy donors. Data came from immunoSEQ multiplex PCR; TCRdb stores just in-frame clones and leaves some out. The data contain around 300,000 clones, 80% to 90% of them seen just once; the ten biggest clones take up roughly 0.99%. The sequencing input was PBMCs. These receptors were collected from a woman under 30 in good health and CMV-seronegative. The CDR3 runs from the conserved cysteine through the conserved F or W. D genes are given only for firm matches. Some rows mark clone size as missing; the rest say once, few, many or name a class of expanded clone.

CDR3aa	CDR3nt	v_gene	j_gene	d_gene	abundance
CASSLGGGQTLYEQYF	TGTGCCAGCAGCCTGGGAGGGGGACAGACTCTCTACGAGCAGTACTTC	TRBV5-4	TRBJ2-7	-	-
CSAGTGEIHEQYF	TGCAGCGCTGGGACAGGGGAAATCCACGAGCAGTACTTC	TRBV29-1	TRBJ2-7	TRBD1	-
CASTSLAPYEQYF	TGTGCCAGCACCTCTCTAGCTCCGTACGAGCAGTACTTC	TRBV27	TRBJ2-7	-	-
CAWSGGYNQPQHF	TGTGCCTGGAGCGGAGGCTATAATCAGCCCCAGCATTTT	TRBV30	TRBJ1-5	-	few
CASSAFKETQYF	TGTGCCAGCAGCGCCTTTAAAGAGACCCAGTACTTC	TRBV9	TRBJ2-5	-	-
CATSRDSGTGAYGYTF	TGTGCCACCAGCAGAGATTCAGGGACAGGAGCCTATGGCTACACCTTC	TRBV15	TRBJ1-2	TRBD1	-
CASSFGGGSPLRTEAFF	TGTGCCAGCAGCTTCGGGGGGGGCTCGCCGTTGAGGACTGAAGCTTTCTTT	TRBV5-4	TRBJ1-1	-	-
CASIGAGEQYF	TGTGCCAGCATAGGGGCTGGCGAGCAGTACTTC	TRBV6-5	TRBJ2-7	-	-
CASSLEGREEKLFF	TGTGCCAGCAGTTTGGAGGGGAGAGAGGAAAAACTGTTTTTT	TRBV28	TRBJ1-4	-	-
CASSYPGPRNQPQHF	TGTGCCAGCAGTTACCCAGGGCCCCGCAATCAGCCCCAGCATTTT	TRBV6-5	TRBJ1-5	-	few
CASTDSWTEAFF	TGTGCCAGCACGGACAGTTGGACTGAAGCTTTCTTT	TRBV7-9	TRBJ1-1	-	-
CASSTDNYYNSPLHF	TGTGCCAGCAGCACGGACAACTACTATAATTCACCCCTCCACTTT	TRBV7-9	TRBJ1-6	-	-
CASSRGLEQFF	TGTGCCAGCAGCCGGGGATTAGAGCAGTTCTTC	TRBV7-2	TRBJ2-1	-	-
CASSHRTVTAVTEQYF	TGCGCCAGCAGCCACCGGACAGTGACAGCGGTAACCGAGCAGTACTTC	TRBV4-1	TRBJ2-7	-	-
CASSLAGTNSYEQYF	TGCGCCAGCAGCTTGGCCGGGACAAACTCCTACGAGCAGTACTTC	TRBV5-1	TRBJ2-7	-	-
CASRELAGIQETQYF	TGCGCCAGCAGAGAACTAGCGGGGATACAAGAGACCCAGTACTTC	TRBV5-1	TRBJ2-5	TRBD2	-
CASSITQGNEQYF	TGTGCCAGTAGTATCACACAGGGGAACGAGCAGTACTTC	TRBV19	TRBJ2-7	TRBD1	-